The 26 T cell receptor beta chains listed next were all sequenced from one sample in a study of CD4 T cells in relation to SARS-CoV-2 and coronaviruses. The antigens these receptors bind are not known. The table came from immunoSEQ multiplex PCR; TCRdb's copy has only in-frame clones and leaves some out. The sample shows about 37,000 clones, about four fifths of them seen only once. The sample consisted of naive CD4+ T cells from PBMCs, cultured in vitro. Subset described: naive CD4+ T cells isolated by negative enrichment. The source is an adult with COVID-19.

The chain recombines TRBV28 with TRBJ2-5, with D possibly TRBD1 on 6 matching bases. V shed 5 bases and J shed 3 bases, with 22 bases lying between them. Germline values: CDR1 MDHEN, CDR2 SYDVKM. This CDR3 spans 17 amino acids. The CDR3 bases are TGTGCCAGCAGTGAGCCAGGGGACGTTGAAGGGAAAGAGACCCAGTACTTC. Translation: CASSEPGDVEGKETQYF.

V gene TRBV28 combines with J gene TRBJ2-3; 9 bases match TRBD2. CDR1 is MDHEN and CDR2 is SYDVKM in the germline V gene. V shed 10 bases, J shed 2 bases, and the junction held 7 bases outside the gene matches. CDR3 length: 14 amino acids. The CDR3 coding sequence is TGTGCCACCCTAGCGGGGAAGAACACAGATACGCAGTATTTT. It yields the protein CATLAGKNTDTQYF.

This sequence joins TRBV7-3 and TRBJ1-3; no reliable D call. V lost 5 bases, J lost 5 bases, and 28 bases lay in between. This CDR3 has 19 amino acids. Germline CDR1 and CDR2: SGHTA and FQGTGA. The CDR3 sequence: CASSLPPGRVLSRRNTIYF. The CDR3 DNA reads TGTGCCAGCAGCCTCCCCCCCGGGAGGGTATTGTCTCGAAGAAACACCATATATTTT.

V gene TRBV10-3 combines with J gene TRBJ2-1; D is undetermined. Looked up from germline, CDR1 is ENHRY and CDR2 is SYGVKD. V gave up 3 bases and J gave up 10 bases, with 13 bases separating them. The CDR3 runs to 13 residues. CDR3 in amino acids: CAISDSRPGEQFF. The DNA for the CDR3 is TGTGCCATCAGTGACTCGCGGCCTGGGGAGCAGTTCTTC.

Written as DNA, the CDR3 is TGTGCCAGCAGTTTAGGGGGGATGGAACTGTTTTTT. It is translated as CASSLGGMELFF. J is TRBJ1-4 and V is TRBV12-3 or TRBV12-4; a weak D match, TRBD1 (5 bases). CDR3 size: 12 residues. V gave up 1 base and J gave up 12 bases, with 9 bases separating them.

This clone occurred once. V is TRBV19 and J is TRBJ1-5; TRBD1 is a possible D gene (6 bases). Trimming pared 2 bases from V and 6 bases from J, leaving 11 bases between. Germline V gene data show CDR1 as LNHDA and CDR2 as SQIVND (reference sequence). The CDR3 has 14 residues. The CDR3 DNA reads TGTGCCAGTAGTATAACGGGGGGCCCTCAGCCCCAGCATTTT. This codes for CASSITGGPQPQHF. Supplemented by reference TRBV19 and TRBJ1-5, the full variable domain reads DGGITQSPKYLFRKEGQNVTLSCEQNLNHDAMYWYRQDPGQGLRLIYYSQIVNDFQKGDIAEGYSVSREKKESFPLTVTSAQKNPTAFYLCASSITGGPQPQHFGDGTRLSIL.

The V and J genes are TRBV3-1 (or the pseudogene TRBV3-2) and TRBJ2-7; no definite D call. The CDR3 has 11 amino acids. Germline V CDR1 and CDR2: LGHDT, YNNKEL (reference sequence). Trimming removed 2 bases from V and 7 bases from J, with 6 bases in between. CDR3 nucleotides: TGTGCCAGCAGCCAACCCGGAGAGCAGTACTTC. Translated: CASSQPGEQYF.

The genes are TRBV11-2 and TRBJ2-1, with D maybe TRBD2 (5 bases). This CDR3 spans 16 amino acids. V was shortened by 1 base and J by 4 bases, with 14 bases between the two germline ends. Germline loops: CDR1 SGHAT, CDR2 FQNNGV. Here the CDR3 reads CASSLVRGSLYNEQFF. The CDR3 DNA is TGTGCCAGCAGCTTAGTACGAGGGAGCCTTTACAATGAGCAGTTCTTC.

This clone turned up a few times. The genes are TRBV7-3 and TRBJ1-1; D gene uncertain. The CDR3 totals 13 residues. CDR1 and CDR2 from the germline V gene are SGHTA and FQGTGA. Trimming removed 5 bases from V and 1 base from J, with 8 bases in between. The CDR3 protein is CASSRERNTEAFF. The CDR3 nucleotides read TGTGCCAGCAGCCGAGAGAGGAACACTGAAGCTTTCTTT.

The chain's CDR3 is CASSYPGQGRAFF. CDR3 sequence (DNA): TGTGCCAGCAGTTACCCCGGCCAGGGTCGAGCTTTCTTT. The chain joins TRBV6-5 to TRBJ1-1, with D possibly matching TRBD1 (5 bases). The CDR3 runs to 13 residues. Germline CDR1 is MNHEY and CDR2 is SVGAGI. With 2 bases removed from V and 10 bases from J, the gap between germline ends came to 14 bases.

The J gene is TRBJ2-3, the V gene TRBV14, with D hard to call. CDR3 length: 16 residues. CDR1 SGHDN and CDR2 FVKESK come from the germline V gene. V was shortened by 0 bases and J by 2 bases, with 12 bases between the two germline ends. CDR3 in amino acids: CASSQEVAAYTDTQYF. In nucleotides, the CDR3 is TGTGCCAGCAGCCAAGAGGTGGCCGCCTACACAGATACGCAGTATTTT.

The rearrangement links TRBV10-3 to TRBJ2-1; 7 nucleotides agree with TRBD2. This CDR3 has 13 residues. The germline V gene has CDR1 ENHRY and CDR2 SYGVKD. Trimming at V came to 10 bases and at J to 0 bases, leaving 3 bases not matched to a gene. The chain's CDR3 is CATGDYSYNEQFF. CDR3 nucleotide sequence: TGTGCCACCGGGGACTACTCCTACAATGAGCAGTTCTTC.

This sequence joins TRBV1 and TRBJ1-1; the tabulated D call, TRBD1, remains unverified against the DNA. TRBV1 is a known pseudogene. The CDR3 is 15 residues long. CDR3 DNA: TGCACCAGCAGCCATCCTGGACAGGAGAGGCCTGAAGCTTTCTTT. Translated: CTSSHPGQERPEAFF.

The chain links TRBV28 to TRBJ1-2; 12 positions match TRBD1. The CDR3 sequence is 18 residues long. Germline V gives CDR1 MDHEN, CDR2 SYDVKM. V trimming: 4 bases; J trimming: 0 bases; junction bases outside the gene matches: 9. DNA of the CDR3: TGTGCCAGCAGTTCGAAACCGGGACAGGGGGCGTCTAACTATGGCTACACCTTC. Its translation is CASSSKPGQGASNYGYTF.

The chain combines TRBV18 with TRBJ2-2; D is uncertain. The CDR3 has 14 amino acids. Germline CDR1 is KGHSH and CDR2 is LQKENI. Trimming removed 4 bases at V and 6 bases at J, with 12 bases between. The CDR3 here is CASSLLLKPGELFF. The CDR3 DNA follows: TGTGCCAGCTCACTTTTACTCAAACCCGGGGAGCTGTTTTTT.

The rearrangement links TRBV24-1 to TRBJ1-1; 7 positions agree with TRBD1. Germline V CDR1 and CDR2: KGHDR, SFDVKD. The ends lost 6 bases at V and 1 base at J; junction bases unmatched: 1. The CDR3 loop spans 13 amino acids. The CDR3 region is CATSRQGNTEAFF. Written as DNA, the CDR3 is TGTGCCACCAGTCGACAGGGGAACACTGAAGCTTTCTTT.

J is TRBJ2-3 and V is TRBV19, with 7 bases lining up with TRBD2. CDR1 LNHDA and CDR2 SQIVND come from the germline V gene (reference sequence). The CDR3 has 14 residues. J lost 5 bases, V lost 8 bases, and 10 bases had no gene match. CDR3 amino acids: CASGTGGKGDTQYF. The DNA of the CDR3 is TGTGCCAGTGGCACGGGAGGCAAGGGAGATACGCAGTATTTT.

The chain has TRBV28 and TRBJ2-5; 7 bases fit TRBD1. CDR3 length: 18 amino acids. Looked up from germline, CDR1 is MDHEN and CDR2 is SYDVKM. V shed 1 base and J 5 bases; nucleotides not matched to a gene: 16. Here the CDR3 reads CASSLFPTSRQGVETQYF. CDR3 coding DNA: TGTGCCAGCAGTTTATTCCCTACGTCGAGACAGGGAGTGGAGACCCAGTACTTC.

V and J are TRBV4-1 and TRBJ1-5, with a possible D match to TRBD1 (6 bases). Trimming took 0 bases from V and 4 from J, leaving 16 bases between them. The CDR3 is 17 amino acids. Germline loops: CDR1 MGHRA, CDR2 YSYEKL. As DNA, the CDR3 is TGCGCCAGCAGCCAAGAGGGGGCAGGCCAGGCTAATCAGCCCCAGCATTTT. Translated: CASSQEGAGQANQPQHF.

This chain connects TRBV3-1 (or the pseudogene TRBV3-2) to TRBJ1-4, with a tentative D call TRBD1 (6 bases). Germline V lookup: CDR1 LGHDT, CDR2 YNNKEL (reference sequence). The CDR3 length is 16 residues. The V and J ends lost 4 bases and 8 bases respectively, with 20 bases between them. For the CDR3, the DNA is TGTGCCAGCAGCCGCGCGGGGGAGGGGGGTAACGAAAAACTGTTTTTT. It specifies CASSRAGEGGNEKLFF.

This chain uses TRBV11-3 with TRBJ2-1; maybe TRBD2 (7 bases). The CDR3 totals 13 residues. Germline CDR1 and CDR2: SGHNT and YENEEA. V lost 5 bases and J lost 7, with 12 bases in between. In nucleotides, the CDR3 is TGTGCCAGCAGCCTCGGGGGGCGTAATGAGCAGTTCTTC. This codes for CASSLGGRNEQFF. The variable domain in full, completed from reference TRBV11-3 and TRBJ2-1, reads EAGVVQSPRYKIIEKKQPVAFWCNPISGHNTLYWYLQNLGQGPELLIRYENEEAVDDSQLPKDRFSAERLKGVDSTLKIQPAELGDSAVYLCASSLGGRNEQFFGPGTRLTVL.

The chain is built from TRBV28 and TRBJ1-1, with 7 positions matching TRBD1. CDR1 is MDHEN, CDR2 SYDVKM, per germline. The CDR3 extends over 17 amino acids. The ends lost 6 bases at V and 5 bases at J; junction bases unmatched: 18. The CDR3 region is CASRGSFGQVMMTEAFF. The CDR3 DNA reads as TGTGCCAGCAGAGGATCTTTCGGACAGGTGATGATGACTGAAGCTTTCTTT.

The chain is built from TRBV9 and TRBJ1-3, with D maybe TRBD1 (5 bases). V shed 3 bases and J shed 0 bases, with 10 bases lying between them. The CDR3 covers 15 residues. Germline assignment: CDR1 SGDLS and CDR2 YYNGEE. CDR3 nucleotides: TGTGCCAGCAGCGCCTTCACAGGCTCTGGAAACACCATATATTTT. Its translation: CASSAFTGSGNTIYF. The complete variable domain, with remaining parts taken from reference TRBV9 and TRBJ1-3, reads DSGVTQTPKHLITATGQRVTLRCSPRSGDLSVYWYQQSLDQGLQFLIQYYNGEERAKGNILERFSAQQFPDLHSELNLSSLELGDSALYFCASSAFTGSGNTIYFGEGSWLTVV.

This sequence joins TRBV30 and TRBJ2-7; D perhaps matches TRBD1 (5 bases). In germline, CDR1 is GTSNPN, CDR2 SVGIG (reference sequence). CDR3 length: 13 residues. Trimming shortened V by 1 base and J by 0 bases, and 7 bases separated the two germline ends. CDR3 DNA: TGTGCCTGGAGTGACAGGTTCTCCTACGAGCAGTACTTC. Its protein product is CAWSDRFSYEQYF.

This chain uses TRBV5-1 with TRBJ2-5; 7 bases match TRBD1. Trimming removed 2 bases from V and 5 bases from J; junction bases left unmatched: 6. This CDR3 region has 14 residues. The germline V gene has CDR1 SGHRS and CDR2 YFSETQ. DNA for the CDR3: TGCGCCAGCAGCTTCAACAGGGGTTGGGAGACCCAGTACTTC. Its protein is CASSFNRGWETQYF.

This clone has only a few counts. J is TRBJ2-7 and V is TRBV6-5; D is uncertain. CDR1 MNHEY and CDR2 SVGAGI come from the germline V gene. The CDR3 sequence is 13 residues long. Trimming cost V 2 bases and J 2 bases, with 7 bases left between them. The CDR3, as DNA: TGTGCCAGCAGTTACGGTGCCACCTACGAGCAGTACTTC. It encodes CASSYGATYEQYF.